These T cell receptor beta chains were read from a single sample in a study of regulatory T cells in long-lasting Graves disease. TCRdb re-called the multiplex PCR reads with MiXCR, one entry per CDR3 protein. The repertoire holds around 480,000 distinct CDR3 sequences, with more than 15% as singletons. These data also featured in a second study, about T cells in Graves' hyperthyroidism and ophthalmopathy.

Sequenced material: peripheral blood mononuclear cells (PBMCs), taken at new diagnosis, from a patient treated with antithyroid drugs. The source of these receptors is a middle-aged woman with Graves disease. CDR3s leave out the opening cysteine and the closing phenylalanine or tryptophan. D genes are given only for firm matches.

v_call	j_call	d_call	cdr3_aa
TRBV6-1	TRBJ2-7	TRBD1	ASRGQDYEQY
TRBV7-9	TRBJ2-7	TRBD1	ASRSQGVPYEQY
TRBV30	TRBJ1-2	TRBD1	AWSATQTTTTGRFYGYT
TRBV20-1	TRBJ2-2	.	SATPRTDNTGELF
TRBV11-2	TRBJ2-3	TRBD2	ASSTRAGLSDTQY
TRBV9	TRBJ2-5	.	ASSPRGGRETQY
TRBV6-1	TRBJ1-1	TRBD1	ASRENRDSEAF
TRBV4-2	TRBJ2-5	TRBD1	ASSQKDRGLETQY
TRBV24-1	TRBJ1-2	.	ATSDWAPGQANYGYT
TRBV12-3/TRBV12-4	TRBJ1-6	.	ATTPRGGLSPLH
TRBV12-3/TRBV12-4	TRBJ1-1	TRBD1	AGQGVGTEAF
TRBV4-1	TRBJ1-2	.	ASSQIGQVYGYT
TRBV6-1	TRBJ1-3	.	ASSSPGNTIY
TRBV11-2	TRBJ1-6	.	ASSSPRGLLGSPLH
TRBV12-3/TRBV12-4	TRBJ2-1	.	ASSSPRTGSYNEQF
TRBV5-1	TRBJ2-6	.	ASSPLDSGANVLT
TRBV6-1	TRBJ1-1	TRBD1	ASRPGGLAEAF
TRBV7-8	TRBJ2-7	TRBD2	ASSSSGGNGYEQY
TRBV5-1	TRBJ1-4	.	ASSLQDSTNEKLF
TRBV20-1	TRBJ2-7	TRBD2	SATRAGAYEQY
TRBV7-8	TRBJ2-7	TRBD2	ASSLVTSGAHEQY
TRBV28	TRBJ2-7	TRBD2	ASSRTSGTYEQY
TRBV7-8	TRBJ1-5	.	ASSYSSGVQPQH